Listed below are T cell receptor beta chains from one sample, sequenced in a study of early stage breast cancer tumors. Here immunoSEQ multiplex PCR was the method, and the copy in TCRdb shows in-frame clones only, minus some. The sample has tens of thousands of clones, around four fifths seen once. Input material: blood. The receptors come from a person between 35 and 49 years old with breast cancer. Both conserved end residues are part of each CDR3. The D gene is left open where the match is weak. Size tells how often a clone was seen (once, few, many) or the class of an expanded clone, and some rows leave it out.

J | size | D | V | CDR3 | DNA
TRBJ2-1 | . | . | TRBV6-1 | CASITAVSYNEQFF | TGTGCCAGCATTACAGCGGTATCCTACAATGAGCAGTTCTTC
TRBJ2-1 | . | TRBD1 | TRBV9 | CASSVRDRVFNEQFF | TGTGCCAGCAGCGTACGGGACAGGGTTTTCAATGAGCAGTTCTTC
TRBJ2-1 | . | TRBD1 | TRBV7-9 | CASSGQGQGAKEQFF | TGTGCCAGCAGCGGGCAAGGACAGGGGGCAAAAGAGCAGTTCTTC
TRBJ2-6 | . | . | TRBV5-4 | CATWGSGANVLTF | TGTGCCACTTGGGGGTCTGGGGCCAACGTCCTGACTTTC
TRBJ2-2 | . | . | TRBV13 | CASSFYGRENTGELFF | TGTGCCAGCAGCTTTTATGGCAGGGAAAACACCGGGGAGCTGTTTTTT
TRBJ2-3 | . | . | TRBV25-1 | CASSEEFSTDTQYF | TGTGCCAGCAGTGAAGAGTTTAGCACAGATACGCAGTATTTT
TRBJ2-1 | . | TRBD2 | TRBV7-3 | CASSLTPSVRGRSGGEQFF | TGTGCCAGCAGCTTAACCCCATCTGTACGCGGGAGGAGTGGAGGTGAGCAGTTCTTC
TRBJ2-1 | . | . | TRBV11-2 | CASSLFGLSSYNEQFF | TGTGCCAGCAGCTTATTCGGCTTAAGCTCCTACAATGAGCAGTTCTTC
TRBJ2-2 | . | . | TRBV15 | CATSSVNTGELFF | TGTGCCACCAGCAGCGTGAACACCGGGGAGCTGTTTTTT
TRBJ1-3 | . | . | TRBV7-8 | CASGGGLGNTIYF | TGTGCCAGCGGGGGGGGTCTTGGAAACACCATATATTTT
TRBJ1-5 | . | . | TRBV2 | CASCINSNQPQHF | TGTGCCAGCTGTATCAATAGCAATCAGCCCCAGCATTTT
TRBJ2-3 | . | TRBD2 | TRBV6-5 | CASSRTSGFPDTQYF | TGTGCCAGCAGTAGGACTAGTGGCTTTCCAGATACGCAGTATTTT
TRBJ1-3 | once | . | TRBV19 | CASSTVQNSGNTIYF | TGTGCCAGTAGTACGGTCCAAAACTCTGGAAACACCATATATTTT
TRBJ2-1 | once | . | TRBV9 | CASSVENNEQFF | TGTGCCAGCAGCGTAGAGAACAATGAGCAGTTCTTC
TRBJ2-1 | once | TRBD2 | TRBV9 | CASSLTALSGSHEQFF | TGTGCCAGCAGCCTGACCGCTTTAAGCGGGAGCCATGAGCAGTTCTTC
TRBJ1-2 | . | . | TRBV29-1 | CSVGERGGGYMGYTF | TGCAGCGTTGGCGAACGAGGAGGCGGGTATATGGGCTACACCTTC
TRBJ1-2 | . | . | TRBV11-2 | CASSLGQAYGYTF | TGTGCCAGCAGCCTAGGGCAGGCCTATGGCTACACCTTC
TRBJ2-3 | . | . | TRBV4-1 | CASSQVAGGHPTDTQYF | TGCGCCAGCAGCCAAGTTGCCGGGGGGCACCCAACAGATACGCAGTATTTT
TRBJ2-5 | medium-sized | TRBD2 | TRBV5-1 | CASKGPSGSKETQYF | TGCGCCAGCAAGGGTCCTAGCGGCTCCAAAGAGACCCAGTACTTC
TRBJ2-7 | . | . | TRBV5-6 | CASSLVENYEQYF | TGTGCCAGCAGCTTGGTAGAAAACTACGAGCAGTACTTC
TRBJ1-2 | once | . | TRBV6-5 | CASRAYEGYGYGYTF | TGTGCCAGCAGGGCCTATGAGGGTTACGGCTATGGCTACACCTTC
TRBJ1-5 | few | TRBD1 | TRBV30 | CAWSKGQGYRAQHF | TGTGCCTGGAGTAAGGGACAGGGGTATCGGGCCCAGCATTTT
TRBJ2-7 | . | TRBD2 | TRBV4-2 | CASSRTSGSGESYEQYF | TGTGCCAGCAGCCGAACCTCCGGTAGCGGGGAATCTTACGAGCAGTACTTC